Sequencing of this TCR beta chain was carried out in a study of cytomegalovirus exposure and HLA in healthy donors. 13 Jbeta primers and 60 Vbeta primers were used for the PCR. Here immunoSEQ multiplex PCR was the method, and the copy in TCRdb shows in-frame clones only, minus some. The sample has about 58,000 clones. CDR3 length equals 14 residues. Germline V lookup: CDR1 SQVTM, CDR2 ANQGSEA. The trim removed 4 bases at V and 2 bases at J, leaving 4 bases unmatched. The specimen sequenced was PBMCs. This receptor was identified in a male donor in good health and CMV-seronegative. This chain joins TRBV29-1 and TRBJ2-5; 10 bases fit TRBD1. The CDR3: CSVGLDRGQETQYF. The CDR3 region has the DNA TGCAGCGTTGGCCTGGACAGGGGGCAAGAGACCCAGTACTTC.